The entry that follows covers one T cell receptor beta chain sequence. During the collection period, no donor immune events like infections were recorded. The CDR3 sequence is 17 residues long. The V gene's germline CDR1 is SEHNR and CDR2 FQNEAQ (reference sequence). The junction had 10 bases not matched to a gene; V was cut back by 5 bases and J by 4 bases. This record comes from a study of identifying expanded T cells in peripheral blood. The data were produced by immunoSEQ multiplex PCR, yet TCRdb's version contains in-frame clones alone and is incomplete. Of about 85,000 clones in the sample, 88% were seen once.

Sequencing used blood. The chain links TRBV7-9 to TRBJ2-5; TRBD2 aligns across 13 bases. This TCR was sampled from a person aged 18 to 75 in good health. The DNA for the CDR3 is TGTGCCAGCAGCCCAGGCCATGGACTAGCGGGGGCAGAGACCCAGTACTTC. It encodes CASSPGHGLAGAETQYF. The variable domain in full, completed from reference TRBV7-9 and TRBJ2-5, reads DTGVSQNPRHKITKRGQNVTFRCDPISEHNRLYWYRQTLGQGPEFLTYFQNEAQLEKSRLLSDRFSAERPKGSFSTLEIQRTEQGDSAMYLCASSPGHGLAGAETQYFGPGTRLLVL.